This T cell receptor beta chain was sequenced in a study of metastatic and nonmetastatic thyroid tumors. All patients reached thyroid surgery having received no treatment beforehand. About this clone: One end of the junction varies from germline; a read error may be responsible.

In the authors' methods: Building a distant-metastasis classifier for papillary thyroid cancer drew on CDR3 differences across clinicopathological groups. TCRdb re-called clones from the PCR reads using MiXCR. The V and J calls here are based on TCRdb, not the publication. The table has tens of thousands of clones, about an eighth seen once. Germline CDR1 and CDR2: GTSNPN and SVGIG (reference sequence). The CDR3 runs to 14 residues. The chain is built from TRBV30 and TRBJ1-3, with D possibly TRBD1 on 5 matching bases. The receptor comes from a female donor with papillary thyroid cancer or a benign thyroid nodule (not recorded which). Some clones in this sample may be carry-over from other donors' samples. Material for sequencing was blood. CDR3 in amino acids: CAWSVWDFGNTIYF. CDR3 in DNA: TGTGCCTGGAGTGTGTGGGACTTCGGGAACACCATATACTTT.